This entry lists 17 T cell receptor beta chains sequenced from one sample in a study of identical twins. Each CDR3 protein gets one entry after TCRdb re-called the 5' RACE reads with MiXCR. The sample has around 250,000 distinct CDR3 sequences, about 8% seen once. This same sample was also part of a study on yellow fever vaccine responses in identical twins.

Sequences were obtained from CD8+ T cells sorted from blood. Receptor source: a woman aged 18-30 years in good health.

This clonotype has more than one count but fewer than ten. The V and J genes are TRBV6-5 and TRBJ2-5; 8 nucleotides match TRBD2. Trimming cost V 3 bases and J 5 bases; bases outside gene matches: 5. Germline values: CDR1 MNHEY, CDR2 SVGAGI. This CDR3 contains 14 residues. The DNA for the CDR3 is TGTGCCAGCAGTTATACCGGGGGGGACGAGACCCAGTACTTC. Translation gives CASSYTGGDETQYF.

This rearrangement joins TRBV11-2 to TRBJ2-1; D perhaps matches TRBD2 (5 bases). This CDR3 comprises 13 residues. The V gene lost 2 bases and the J gene lost 8 bases, with 10 bases spanning the gap. From germline, CDR1 is SGHAT and CDR2 FQNNGV. CDR3 loop: CASSLTSRDEQFF. CDR3 nucleotides: TGTGCCAGCAGCTTAACGTCGCGGGATGAGCAGTTCTTC.

This clonotype has ten or more counts. This chain connects TRBV25-1 to TRBJ2-7; the D gene is possibly TRBD2 (5 bases). Per germline, CDR1 MGHDK and CDR2 SYGVNS. The CDR3 has 19 residues. V dropped 2 bases and J dropped 0 bases, with 23 bases sitting between them. As DNA, the CDR3 is TGTGCCAGCAGTGAACTCCTTAAGGTCCGGGAAATCCTCTCCTACGAGCAGTACTTC. Translation gives CASSELLKVREILSYEQYF.

The genes are TRBV20-1 and TRBJ1-5, with D perhaps matching TRBD1 (6 bases). Germline V lookup: CDR1 DFQATT, CDR2 SNEGSKA (reference sequence). This CDR3 spans 15 amino acids. Trimming shortened V by 5 bases and J by 3 bases, and 17 bases separated the two germline ends. The CDR3 DNA reads TGCAGTGCTTCCTACTTAGACAGGTTCAATCAGCCCCAGCATTTT. Its protein is CSASYLDRFNQPQHF.

The chain carries TRBV4-3 and TRBJ2-1; no reliable D call. Deletions cut 0 bases from V and 4 bases from J, with 7 bases between. Germline CDR1 and CDR2: LGHNA and YSLEER. The CDR3 runs 14 residues. CDR3 region: CASSQETTYNEQFF. The CDR3 coding sequence is TGCGCCAGCAGCCAAGAGACCACATACAATGAGCAGTTCTTC.

In its sample, this clonotype was seen a few times. The rearrangement uses TRBV14 and TRBJ1-5, with D unresolved. The V and J ends lost 3 bases and 4 bases respectively, with 10 bases between them. The CDR3 extends over 14 amino acids. The germline gives CDR1 SGHDN, CDR2 FVKESK. This CDR3 reads CASSHPGENQPQHF. The DNA for the CDR3 is TGTGCCAGCAGCCACCCCGGGGAAAATCAGCCCCAGCATTTT.

J is TRBJ2-1 and V is TRBV19; D is ambiguous. V shed 7 bases and J shed 0 bases, with 10 bases lying between them. CDR1 and CDR2 (germline): LNHDA, SQIVND (reference sequence). CDR3 size: 14 residues. DNA of the CDR3: TGTGCCAGTACTATCTCCTCCTCCTACAATGAGCAGTTCTTC. Encoded protein: CASTISSSYNEQFF.

J is TRBJ2-1 and V is TRBV7-9; TRBD1 matches at 9 bases. The CDR3 is 16 residues long. With V trimmed by 4 bases and J by 6 bases, 10 bases remained unmatched. CDR1 and CDR2 (germline): SEHNR, FQNEAQ (reference sequence). The CDR3 protein is CASSSWATGGLNEQFF. The CDR3 DNA is TGTGCCAGCAGCTCATGGGCCACAGGGGGCCTCAATGAGCAGTTCTTC.

The chain joins TRBV5-4 to TRBJ2-3; 7 bases are a match to TRBD2. V gave up 2 bases and J gave up 2 bases; unmatched junction bases: 5. The CDR3 sequence is 15 residues long. Germline CDR1 is SGHNT and CDR2 is YYREEE (reference sequence). The CDR3 sequence is CASSFLTSDTDTQYF. The CDR3, as DNA: TGTGCCAGCAGCTTTCTCACTAGCGACACAGATACGCAGTATTTT.

The chain has TRBV6-5 and TRBJ2-1; D is ambiguous. The V gene lost 0 bases and the J gene lost 2 bases, with 11 bases spanning the gap. The germline gives CDR1 MNHEY, CDR2 SVGAGI. The CDR3 extends over 16 amino acids. The CDR3: CASSYSPEPPYNEQFF. In DNA, the CDR3 is TGTGCCAGCAGTTACTCTCCAGAACCTCCCTACAATGAGCAGTTCTTC.

This clonotype was observed many times. The V call is TRBV12-3 or TRBV12-4, the J call TRBJ2-5; the D is unclear. The CDR3 is 14 amino acids. The V end lost 5 bases, the J end lost 0 bases, and 10 bases lay between the germline ends. The CDR3, as DNA: TGTGCCAGCAGTACCATCCTAGACCAAGAGACCCAGTACTTC. Translation gives CASSTILDQETQYF.

This clonotype was picked up many times. V and J are TRBV27 and TRBJ2-2, with 7 bases fitting TRBD1. With V trimmed by 1 base and J by 3 bases, 5 bases remained unmatched. The germline V gene encodes CDR1 MNHEY and CDR2 SMNVEV (reference sequence). CDR3 length equals 16 residues. The CDR3 spells CASSLLDRIYTGELFF. Written as DNA, the CDR3 is TGTGCCAGCAGTTTATTGGACAGGATCTACACCGGGGAGCTGTTTTTT.

A few counts support this clonotype. The chain couples TRBV27 to TRBJ1-2; D is uncertain. Between the trimmed V and J ends, which lost 2 bases and 4 bases, there was a span of 8 bases. Germline V gene sequence: CDR1 MNHEY, CDR2 SMNVEV (reference sequence). This CDR3 is 13 amino acids long. CDR3 nucleotides: TGTGCCAGCAGTTTAGGCGGGCGCTATGGCTACACCTTC. Protein: CASSLGGRYGYTF.

A few counts support this clonotype. The J gene is TRBJ1-1, the V gene TRBV27; D remains unclear. Trimming took 5 bases from V and 1 from J, leaving 11 bases between them. The length of the CDR3 is 14 residues. The germline gives CDR1 MNHEY, CDR2 SMNVEV (reference sequence). CDR3 DNA: TGTGCCAGCAGTCCCCGCGGAGCGAACACTGAAGCTTTCTTT. Protein sequence: CASSPRGANTEAFF.

Ten or more counts support this clonotype. The chain couples TRBV20-1 to TRBJ2-1; D might be TRBD2 (7 bases). CDR3 length equals 14 residues. V lost 3 bases to trimming and J lost 8 bases, with 17 bases between them. The germline V gene encodes CDR1 DFQATT and CDR2 SNEGSKA (reference sequence). In nucleotides, the CDR3 is TGCAGTGCTAGTTGGCGGGGGCCCCTCGATGAGCAGTTCTTC. As protein: CSASWRGPLDEQFF.

The gene calls are TRBV6-1 and TRBJ2-7; TRBD1 agrees at 7 bases. The CDR3 spans 14 residues. J lost 3 bases, V lost 6 bases, and 8 bases had no gene match. Germline values: CDR1 MNHNS, CDR2 SASEGT. The CDR3: CASSDRVDDYEQYF. The DNA of the CDR3 is TGTGCCAGCAGCGACAGGGTAGATGACTACGAGCAGTACTTC.

This clonotype has at least ten counts. This chain uses TRBV10-3 with TRBJ2-5, with D possibly being TRBD2 (6 bases). Per the germline V gene, CDR1 is ENHRY and CDR2 is SYGVKD. The CDR3 loop spans 14 amino acids. V was pared by 6 bases and J by 2 bases, with 13 bases between. CDR3 nucleotides: TGTGCCATCAGAGACACAGGAGGGCAAGAGACCCAGTACTTC. This encodes CAIRDTGGQETQYF.